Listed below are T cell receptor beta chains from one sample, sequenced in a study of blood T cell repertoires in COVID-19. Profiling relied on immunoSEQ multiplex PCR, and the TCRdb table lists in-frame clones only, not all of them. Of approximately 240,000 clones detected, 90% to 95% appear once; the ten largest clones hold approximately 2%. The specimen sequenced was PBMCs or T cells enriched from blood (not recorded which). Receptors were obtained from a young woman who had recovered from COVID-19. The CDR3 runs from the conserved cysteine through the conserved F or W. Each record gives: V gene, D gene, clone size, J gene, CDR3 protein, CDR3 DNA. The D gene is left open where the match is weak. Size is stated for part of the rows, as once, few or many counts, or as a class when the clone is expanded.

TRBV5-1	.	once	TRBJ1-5	CASSLYPGEPQHF	TGCGCCAGCAGCTTGTACCCAGGGGAGCCCCAGCATTTT
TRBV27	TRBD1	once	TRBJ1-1	CASSPGSGGFTEAFF	TGTGCCAGCAGCCCCGGGTCAGGGGGTTTCACTGAAGCTTTCTTT
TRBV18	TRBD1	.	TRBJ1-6	CASSTTGQGNSPLHF	TGTGCCAGCTCAACTACGGGACAGGGGAATTCACCCCTCCACTTT
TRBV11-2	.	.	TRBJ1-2	CASSLSGPKDGYTF	TGTGCCAGCAGCTTATCTGGCCCGAAAGATGGCTACACCTTC
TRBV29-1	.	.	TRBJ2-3	CSVEDRQVLSTDTQYF	TGCAGCGTTGAAGATCGGCAGGTACTCAGCACAGATACGCAGTATTTT
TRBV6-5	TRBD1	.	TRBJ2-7	CASSYSGTDSYEQYF	TGTGCCAGCAGTTACTCCGGGACAGACTCCTACGAGCAGTACTTC
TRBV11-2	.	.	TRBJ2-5	CASSLVSLGVRETQYF	TGTGCCAGCAGCTTAGTTTCTTTAGGGGTCCGAGAGACCCAGTACTTC
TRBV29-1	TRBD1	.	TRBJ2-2	CSVDRGSGELFF	TGCAGCGTTGACAGGGGGTCCGGGGAGCTGTTTTTT
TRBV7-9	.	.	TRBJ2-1	CASSLAMGGLYNEQFF	TGTGCCAGCAGCTTAGCGATGGGAGGACTCTACAATGAGCAGTTCTTC
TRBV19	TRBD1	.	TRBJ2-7	CASSLTGGLLSYEQYF	TGTGCCAGTAGTTTGACAGGGGGGTTGTTATCCTACGAGCAGTACTTC
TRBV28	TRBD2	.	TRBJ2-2	CASRLAGAVGELFF	TGTGCCAGCAGATTAGCGGGAGCGGTCGGGGAGCTGTTTTTT
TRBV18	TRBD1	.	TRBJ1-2	CASSPTGGAGYGYTF	TGTGCCAGCTCACCTACAGGGGGCGCCGGCTATGGCTACACCTTC
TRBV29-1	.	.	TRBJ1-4	CSVARVEKLFF	TGCAGCGTTGCCCGGGTCGAAAAACTGTTTTTT
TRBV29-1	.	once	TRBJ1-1	CSAGEGVNTEAFF	TGCAGCGCCGGTGAGGGGGTTAACACTGAAGCTTTCTTT
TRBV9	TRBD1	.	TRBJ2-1	CASSGQGYEQFF	TGTGCCAGCAGCGGACAGGGGTACGAGCAGTTCTTC
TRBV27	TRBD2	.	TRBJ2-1	CASSLRSPGGLAGVGNEQFF	TGTGCCAGCAGTTTACGGTCCCCCGGAGGACTAGCGGGAGTGGGTAATGAGCAGTTCTTC
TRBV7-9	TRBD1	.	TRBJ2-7	CASRGQKTYEQYF	TGTGCCAGCAGGGGACAGAAGACCTACGAGCAGTACTTC
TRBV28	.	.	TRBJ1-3	CASSLARNTIYF	TGTGCCAGCAGTTTAGCGAGAAACACCATATATTTT
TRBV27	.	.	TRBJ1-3	CASTTGTGNTIYF	TGTGCCAGCACTACAGGGACTGGAAACACCATATATTTT
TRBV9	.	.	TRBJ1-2	CASSAGTLNYGYTF	TGTGCCAGCAGCGCCGGGACTCTAAACTATGGCTACACCTTC
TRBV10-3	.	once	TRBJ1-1	CAIRGHPNTEAFF	TGTGCCATCCGGGGACATCCAAACACTGAAGCTTTCTTT
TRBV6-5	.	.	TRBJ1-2	CASGRQTGFGYTF	TGTGCCAGCGGGAGGCAGACGGGCTTTGGCTACACCTTC
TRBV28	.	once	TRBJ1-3	CASSFGGGISGNTIYF	TGTGCCAGCAGTTTTGGTGGGGGGATCTCTGGAAACACCATATATTTT
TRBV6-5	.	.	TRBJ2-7	CASSYPLGGGTYEQYF	TGTGCCAGCAGCTACCCTTTGGGAGGGGGGACGTACGAGCAGTACTTC
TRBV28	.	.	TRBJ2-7	CASSYSTRYEQYF	TGTGCCAGCAGTTACTCGACTAGGTATGAGCAGTACTTC
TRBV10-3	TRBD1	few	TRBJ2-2	CAISQGASGRTGELFF	TGTGCCATCAGTCAGGGGGCGTCAGGTCGGACCGGGGAGCTGTTTTTT
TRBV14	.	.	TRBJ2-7	CASSQGLLRTYEQYF	TGTGCCAGCAGCCAAGGGCTCTTACGCACCTACGAGCAGTACTTC
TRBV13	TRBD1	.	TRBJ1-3	CASSSTEEGALGNTIYF	TGTGCCAGCAGCTCCACGGAAGAGGGGGCGCTTGGAAACACCATATATTTT
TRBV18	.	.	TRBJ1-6	CASSPATGNSPLHF	TGTGCCAGCTCACCAGCTACAGGGAATTCACCCCTCCACTTT
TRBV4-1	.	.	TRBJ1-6	CASSREIPGRTNSPLHF	TGCGCCAGCAGCCGCGAAATCCCAGGGAGGACCAATTCACCCCTCCACTTT
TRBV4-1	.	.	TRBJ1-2	CASSQGGAQGYGYTF	TGCGCCAGCAGCCAAGGTGGGGCCCAAGGTTATGGCTACACCTTC
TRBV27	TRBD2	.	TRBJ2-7	CASSRTGTSGSFYEQYF	TGTGCCAGCAGCCGAACCGGGACTAGCGGGAGTTTCTACGAGCAGTACTTC
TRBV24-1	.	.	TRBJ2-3	CATSEEGIPLVDTQYF	TGTGCCACCAGTGAGGAGGGAATCCCTTTGGTGGATACGCAGTATTTT
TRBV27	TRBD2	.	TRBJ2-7	CASSLAGAISSYEQYF	TGTGCCAGCAGTTTAGCGGGAGCTATCAGCTCCTACGAGCAGTACTTC
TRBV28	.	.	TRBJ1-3	CASSFSGGRSGNTIYF	TGTGCCAGCAGTTTTTCCGGGGGGCGATCTGGAAACACCATATATTTT
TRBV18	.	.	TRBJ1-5	CASSYGASGNQPQHF	TGTGCCAGCTCATATGGGGCTTCGGGCAATCAGCCCCAGCATTTT
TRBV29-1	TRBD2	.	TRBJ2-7	CSGATSGTYEQYF	TGCAGCGGGGCCACTAGCGGTACCTACGAGCAGTACTTC
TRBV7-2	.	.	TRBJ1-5	CASSLTSSSNQPQHF	TGTGCCAGCAGCCTAACCTCGTCTAGCAATCAGCCCCAGCATTTT
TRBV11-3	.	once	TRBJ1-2	CASSFGPDIPGFF	TGTGCCAGCAGCTTCGGCCCGGACATCCCCGGATTTTTC
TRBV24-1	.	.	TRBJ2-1	CATSGRDSRYNEQFF	TGTGCCACCAGTGGGAGGGACTCCAGATACAATGAGCAGTTCTTC